The present T cell receptor beta chain was sequenced within a study of T-cell memory formation after mild COVID-19. This CDR3 is 14 amino acids long. V was cut by 6 bases and J by 9 bases, with 21 bases left in between. Germline CDR1 reads DFQATT; CDR2 reads SNEGSKA (reference sequence). Study-wide findings and caveats: Several responding clones turned up in pre-infection memory, indicating that cross-reactive memory may have taken part. Still unconfirmed is whether the second-wave clones peaking on day 37 recognized SARS-CoV-2.

UMIs and sample barcodes were carried by the TCR alpha and TCR beta cDNA libraries that 5'RACE produced using constant-segment primers. TCRdb re-analysed the 5' RACE reads in MiXCR, keeping a single row per CDR3 protein. The data show tens of thousands of distinct CDR3 sequences, 12% seen once. With regard to this clonotype: Antigen unknown.

V usage is TRBV20-1 and J usage is TRBJ2-1, with D perhaps matching TRBD1 or TRBD2 (5 bases each). The sequence was collected from a man between 18 and 29 years old who had mild COVID-19 (a few samples of this study predate the infection). Cell type and time point are not known. What was sequenced was PBMCs or a T cell subset sorted from them (not recorded which). The DNA of the CDR3 is TGCAGTGCCCCCCGGACATATCTCGGAGGTGAGCAGTTCTTC. Its protein is CSAPRTYLGGEQFF.